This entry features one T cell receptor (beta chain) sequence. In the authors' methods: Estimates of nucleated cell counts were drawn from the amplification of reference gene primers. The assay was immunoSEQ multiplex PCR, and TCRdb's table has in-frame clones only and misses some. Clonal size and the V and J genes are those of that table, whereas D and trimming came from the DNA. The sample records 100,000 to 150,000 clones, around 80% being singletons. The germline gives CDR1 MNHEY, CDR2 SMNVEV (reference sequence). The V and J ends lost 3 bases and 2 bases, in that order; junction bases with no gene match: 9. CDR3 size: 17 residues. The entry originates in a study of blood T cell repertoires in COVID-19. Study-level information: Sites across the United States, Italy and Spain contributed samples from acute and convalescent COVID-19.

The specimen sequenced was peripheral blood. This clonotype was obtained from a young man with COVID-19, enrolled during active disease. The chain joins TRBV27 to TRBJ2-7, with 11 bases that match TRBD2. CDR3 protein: CASSLAAGTSGAYEQYF. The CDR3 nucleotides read TGTGCCAGCAGTTTGGCCGCTGGGACTAGCGGAGCCTACGAGCAGTACTTC.